The clone carrying this T cell receptor beta chain showed up just a few times. The target antigen is unknown. Germline V gene lookup returns CDR1 MGHRA and CDR2 YSYEKL. V lost 0 bases to trimming and J lost 6 bases, with 17 bases between them. The CDR3 is made up of 16 amino acids. The time point here: persistent/refractory GD, antithyroid drugs over 5 years with positive TRAb. Generation of the TCR library employed RNA extracted from PBMCs. Patients were from an endocrinology department in Xi'an, China. This sample stems from a study of regulatory T cells in long-lasting Graves disease. Study results and limitations: Persistent Graves' cases showed lower TCR diversity than newly diagnosed cases. Fewer public clonotypes were shared by new patients (approximately 1,000) than by persistent patients (around 2,900).

Building of the TCR beta libraries involved iRepertoire HTBI primers and Arm-PCR of CDR3 regions. As originally analysed: Identification of gene segments yielded 60 or so TRBV and around 13 TRBJ across samples. TCRdb called the multiplex PCR reads again in MiXCR, with one record for every CDR3 protein. TCRdb's processing, not the authors' own work, is the source of the V and J calls. The sample shows about 430,000 distinct CDR3 sequences, 21% of them seen only once. The receptor comes from a female donor with Graves disease. The sequencing here drew on peripheral blood mononuclear cells (PBMCs), taken when the disease was refractory, from a patient treated with antithyroid drugs. The gene calls are TRBV4-1 and TRBJ1-2; possible D gene TRBD1, 6 bases. This CDR3 is CASSQERYRDRNGYTF. CDR3 nucleotides: TGCGCCAGCAGCCAAGAAAGGTACAGGGACCGCAATGGCTACACCTTC.